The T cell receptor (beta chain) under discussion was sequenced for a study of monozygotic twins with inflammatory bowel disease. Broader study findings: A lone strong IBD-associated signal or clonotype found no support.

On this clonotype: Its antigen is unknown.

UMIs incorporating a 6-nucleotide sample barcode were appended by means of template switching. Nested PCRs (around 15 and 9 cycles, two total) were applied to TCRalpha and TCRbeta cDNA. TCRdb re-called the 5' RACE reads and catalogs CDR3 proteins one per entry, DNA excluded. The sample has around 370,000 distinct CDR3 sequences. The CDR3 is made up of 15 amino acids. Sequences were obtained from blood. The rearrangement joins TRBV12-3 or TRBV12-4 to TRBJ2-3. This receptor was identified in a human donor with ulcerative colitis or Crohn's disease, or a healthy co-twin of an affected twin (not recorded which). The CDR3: CASSLLGSGTDTQYF.